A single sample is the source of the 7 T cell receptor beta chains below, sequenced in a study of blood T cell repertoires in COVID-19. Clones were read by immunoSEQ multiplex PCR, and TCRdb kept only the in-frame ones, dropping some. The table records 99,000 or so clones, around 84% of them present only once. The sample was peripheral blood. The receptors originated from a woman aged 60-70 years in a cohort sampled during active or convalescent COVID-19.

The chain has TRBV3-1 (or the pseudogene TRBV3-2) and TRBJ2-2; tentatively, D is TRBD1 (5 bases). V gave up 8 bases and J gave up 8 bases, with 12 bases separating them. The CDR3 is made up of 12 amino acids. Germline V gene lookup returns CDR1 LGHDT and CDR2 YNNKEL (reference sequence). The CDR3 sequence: CASRLGAGELFF. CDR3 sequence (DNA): TGTGCCAGCCGCCTAGGGGCGGGGGAGCTGTTTTTT.

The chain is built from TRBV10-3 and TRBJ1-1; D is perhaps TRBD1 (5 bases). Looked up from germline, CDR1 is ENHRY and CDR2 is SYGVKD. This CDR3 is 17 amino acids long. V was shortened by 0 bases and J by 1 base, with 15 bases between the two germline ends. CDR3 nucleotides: TGTGCCATCAGTGAGTCGGTTATGGGGCAAAAGAACACTGAAGCTTTCTTT. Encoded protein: CAISESVMGQKNTEAFF.

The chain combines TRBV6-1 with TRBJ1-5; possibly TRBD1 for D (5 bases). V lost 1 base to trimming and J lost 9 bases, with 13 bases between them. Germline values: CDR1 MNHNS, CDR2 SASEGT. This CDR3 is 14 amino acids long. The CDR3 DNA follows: TGTGCCAGCAGTGAAGGGGACTCCGCCTGGCCCCAGCATTTT. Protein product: CASSEGDSAWPQHF.

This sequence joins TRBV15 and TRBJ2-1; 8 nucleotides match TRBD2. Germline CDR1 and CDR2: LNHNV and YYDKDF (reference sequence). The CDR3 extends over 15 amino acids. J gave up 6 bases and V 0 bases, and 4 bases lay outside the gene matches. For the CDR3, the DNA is TGTGCCACCAGCAGAGATCAGGGACTAGTCAATGAGCAGTTCTTC. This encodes CATSRDQGLVNEQFF.

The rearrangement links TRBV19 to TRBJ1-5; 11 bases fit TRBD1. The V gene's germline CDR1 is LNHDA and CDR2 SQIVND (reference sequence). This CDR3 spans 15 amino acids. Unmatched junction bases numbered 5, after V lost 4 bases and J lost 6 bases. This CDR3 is CASSTDRGPGQPQHF. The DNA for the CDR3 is TGTGCCAGTAGTACGGACAGGGGGCCCGGTCAGCCCCAGCATTTT.

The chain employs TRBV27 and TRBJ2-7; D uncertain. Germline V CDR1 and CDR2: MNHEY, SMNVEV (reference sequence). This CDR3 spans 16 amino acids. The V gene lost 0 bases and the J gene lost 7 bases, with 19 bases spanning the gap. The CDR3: CASSLSPRIVSKEQYF. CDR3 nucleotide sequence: TGTGCCAGCAGTTTATCGCCGCGTATCGTCTCTAAGGAGCAGTACTTC.

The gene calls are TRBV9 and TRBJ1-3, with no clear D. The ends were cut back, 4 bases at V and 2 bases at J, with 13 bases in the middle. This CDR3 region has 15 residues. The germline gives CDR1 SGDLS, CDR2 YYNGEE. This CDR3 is CASSLRVSAGNTIYF. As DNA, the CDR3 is TGTGCCAGCAGCCTCCGGGTCTCAGCTGGAAACACCATATATTTT.